The source of this T cell receptor (beta chain) is a study of patients and donors after allogeneic stem cell transplantation. This clonotype occurred many times. CDR3 length: 15 amino acids. The V and J ends lost 5 bases and 7 bases respectively, with 21 bases between them. Germline assignment: CDR1 MNHEY and CDR2 SMNVEV (reference sequence). TCRdb ran MiXCR on the RT-PCR reads and lists one entry per CDR3 protein. Of 920,000 or so distinct CDR3 sequences listed, roughly 18% were seen once; the top ten hold 6%. The sequencing sample was made of blood, either unsorted or a sorted T cell fraction (not recorded which). The V and J genes are TRBV27 and TRBJ2-7; D uncertain. The TCR originated in a human donor who was either an allogeneic HSCT recipient or a stem cell or donor lymphocyte infusion donor (not recorded which). It is not recorded whose cells these are; they may come from a transplant donor. CDR3 region: CASSQFVAPKGEQYF. In DNA, the CDR3 is TGTGCCAGCAGTCAATTTGTAGCCCCAAAGGGTGAGCAGTACTTC.